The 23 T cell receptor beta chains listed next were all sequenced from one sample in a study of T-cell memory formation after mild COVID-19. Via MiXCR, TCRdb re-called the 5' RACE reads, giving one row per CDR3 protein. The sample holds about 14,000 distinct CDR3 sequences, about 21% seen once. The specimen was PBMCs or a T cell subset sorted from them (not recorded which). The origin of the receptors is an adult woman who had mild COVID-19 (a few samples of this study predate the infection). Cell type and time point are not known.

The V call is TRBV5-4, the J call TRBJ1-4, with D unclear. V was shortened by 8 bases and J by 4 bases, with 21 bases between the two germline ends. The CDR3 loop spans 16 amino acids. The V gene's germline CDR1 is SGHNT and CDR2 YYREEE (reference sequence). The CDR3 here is CARRSDWLSGNEKLFF. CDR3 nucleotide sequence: TGTGCCAGAAGATCCGATTGGCTGTCTGGTAATGAAAAACTGTTTTTT.

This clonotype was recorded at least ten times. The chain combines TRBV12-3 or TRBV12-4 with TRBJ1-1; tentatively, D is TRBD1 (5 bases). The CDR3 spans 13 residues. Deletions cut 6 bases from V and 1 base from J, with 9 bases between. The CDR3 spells CASRFQGNTEAFF. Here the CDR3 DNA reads TGTGCCAGCAGGTTTCAGGGGAACACTGAAGCTTTCTTT.

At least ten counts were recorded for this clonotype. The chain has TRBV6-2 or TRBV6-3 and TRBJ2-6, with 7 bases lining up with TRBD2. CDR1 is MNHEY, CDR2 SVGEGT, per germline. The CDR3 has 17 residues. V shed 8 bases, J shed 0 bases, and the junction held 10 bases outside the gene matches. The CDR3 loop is CASRERAGLSGANVLTF. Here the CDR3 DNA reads TGTGCCAGCCGGGAGAGAGCGGGACTCTCTGGGGCCAACGTCCTGACTTTC.

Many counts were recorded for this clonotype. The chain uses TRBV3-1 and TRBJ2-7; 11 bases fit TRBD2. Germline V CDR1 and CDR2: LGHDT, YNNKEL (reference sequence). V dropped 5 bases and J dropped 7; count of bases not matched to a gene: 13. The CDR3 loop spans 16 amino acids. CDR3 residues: CASSDDTSGSPREQYF. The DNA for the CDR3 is TGTGCCAGCAGCGACGATACTAGCGGGAGTCCCCGGGAGCAGTACTTC.

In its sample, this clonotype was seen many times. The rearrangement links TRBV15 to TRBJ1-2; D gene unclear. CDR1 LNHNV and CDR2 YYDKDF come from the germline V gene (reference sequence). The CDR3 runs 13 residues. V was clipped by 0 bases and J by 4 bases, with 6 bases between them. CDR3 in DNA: TGTGCCACCAGCAGAGAGGAAATCTATGGCTACACCTTC. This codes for CATSREEIYGYTF.

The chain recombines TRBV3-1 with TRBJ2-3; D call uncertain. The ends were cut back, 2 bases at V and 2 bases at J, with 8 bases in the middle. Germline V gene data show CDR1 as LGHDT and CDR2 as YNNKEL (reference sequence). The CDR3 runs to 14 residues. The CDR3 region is CASSQRDLTDTQYF. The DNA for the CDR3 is TGTGCCAGCAGCCAACGCGACCTCACAGATACGCAGTATTTT.

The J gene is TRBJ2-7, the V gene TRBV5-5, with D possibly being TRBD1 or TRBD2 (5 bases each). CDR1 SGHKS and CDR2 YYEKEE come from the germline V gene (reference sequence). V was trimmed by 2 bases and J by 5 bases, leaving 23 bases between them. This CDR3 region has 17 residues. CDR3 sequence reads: CASSLDPGTEPGDEQYF. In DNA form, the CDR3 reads TGTGCCAGCAGCTTAGATCCCGGGACCGAGCCTGGGGACGAGCAGTACTTC. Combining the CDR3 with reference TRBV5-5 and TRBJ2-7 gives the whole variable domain DAGVTQSPTHLIKTRGQQVTLRCSPISGHKSVSWYQQVLGQGPQFIFQYYEKEERGRGNFPDRFSARQFPNYSSELNVNALLLGDSALYLCASSLDPGTEPGDEQYFGPGTRLTVT.

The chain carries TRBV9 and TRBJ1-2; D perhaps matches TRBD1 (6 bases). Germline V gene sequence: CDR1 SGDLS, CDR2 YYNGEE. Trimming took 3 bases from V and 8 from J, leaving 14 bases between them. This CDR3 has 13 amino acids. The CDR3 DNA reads TGTGCCAGCAGCGCCGAGGGGGGTTTAGGCTACACCTTC. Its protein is CASSAEGGLGYTF.

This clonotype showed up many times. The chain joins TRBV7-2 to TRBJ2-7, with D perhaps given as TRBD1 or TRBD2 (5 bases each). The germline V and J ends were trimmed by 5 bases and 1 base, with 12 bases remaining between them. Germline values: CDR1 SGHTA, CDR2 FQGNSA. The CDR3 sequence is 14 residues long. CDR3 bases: TGTGCCAGCAGCCCCCTGGGGGTTTCCTACGAGCAGTACTTC. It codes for CASSPLGVSYEQYF.

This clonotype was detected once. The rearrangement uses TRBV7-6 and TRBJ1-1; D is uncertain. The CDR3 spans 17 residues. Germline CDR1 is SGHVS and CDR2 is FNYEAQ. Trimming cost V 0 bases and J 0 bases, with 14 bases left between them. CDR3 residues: CASSLAVGELLNTEAFF. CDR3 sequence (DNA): TGTGCCAGCAGCTTAGCGGTTGGAGAGCTTCTGAACACTGAAGCTTTCTTT. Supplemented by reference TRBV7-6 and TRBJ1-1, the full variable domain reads GAGVSQSPRYKVTKRGQDVALRCDPISGHVSLYWYRQALGQGPEFLTYFNYEAQQDKSGLPNDRFSAERPEGSISTLTIQRTEQRDSAMYRCASSLAVGELLNTEAFFGQGTRLTVV.

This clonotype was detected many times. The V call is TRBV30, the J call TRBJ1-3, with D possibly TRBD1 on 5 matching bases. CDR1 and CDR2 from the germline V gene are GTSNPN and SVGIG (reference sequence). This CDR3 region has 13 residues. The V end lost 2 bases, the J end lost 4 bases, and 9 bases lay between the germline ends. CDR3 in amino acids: CAWSKGVGNTIYF. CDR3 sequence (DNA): TGTGCCTGGAGTAAAGGGGTCGGAAACACCATATATTTT. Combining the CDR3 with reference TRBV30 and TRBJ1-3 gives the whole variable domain SQTIHQWPATLVQPVGSPLSLECTVEGTSNPNLYWYRQAAGRGLQLLFYSVGIGQISSEVPQNLSASRPQDRQFILSSKKLLLSDSGFYLCAWSKGVGNTIYFGEGSWLTVV.

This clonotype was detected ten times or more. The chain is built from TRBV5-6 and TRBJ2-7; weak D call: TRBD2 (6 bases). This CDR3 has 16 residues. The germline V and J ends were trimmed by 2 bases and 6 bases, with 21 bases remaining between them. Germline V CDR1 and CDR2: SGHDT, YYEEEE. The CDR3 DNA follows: TGTGCCAGCAGCTTAGGGGACTCCCCCATTTTTAGCGAGCAGTACTTC. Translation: CASSLGDSPIFSEQYF.

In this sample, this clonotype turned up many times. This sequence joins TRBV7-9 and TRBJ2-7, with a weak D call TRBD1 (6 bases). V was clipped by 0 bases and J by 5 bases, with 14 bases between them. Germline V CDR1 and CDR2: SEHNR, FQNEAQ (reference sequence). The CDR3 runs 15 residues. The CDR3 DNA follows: TGTGCCAGCAGCTTAGCGGGGGCAGGGAGCCACGAGCAGTACTTC. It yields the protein CASSLAGAGSHEQYF.

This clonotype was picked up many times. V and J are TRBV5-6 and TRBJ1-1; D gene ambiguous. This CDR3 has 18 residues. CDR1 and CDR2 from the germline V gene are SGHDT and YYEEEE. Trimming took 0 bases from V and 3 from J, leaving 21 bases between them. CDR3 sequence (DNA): TGTGCCAGCAGCTTGGCCGGGTATTACGGGTCCGTTCACACTGAAGCTTTCTTT. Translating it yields CASSLAGYYGSVHTEAFF.

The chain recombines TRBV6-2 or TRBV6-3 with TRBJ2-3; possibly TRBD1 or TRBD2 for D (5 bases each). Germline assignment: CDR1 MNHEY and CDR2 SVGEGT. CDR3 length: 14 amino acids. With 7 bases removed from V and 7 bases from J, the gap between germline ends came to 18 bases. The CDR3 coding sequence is TGTGCCAGCACCGCAAGGGACCCGTTGAATACGCAGTATTTT. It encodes CASTARDPLNTQYF.

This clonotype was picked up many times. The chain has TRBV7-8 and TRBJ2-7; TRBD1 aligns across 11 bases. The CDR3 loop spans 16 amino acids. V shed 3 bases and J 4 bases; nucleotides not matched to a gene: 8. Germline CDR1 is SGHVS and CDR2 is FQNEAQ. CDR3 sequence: CASSLLRTGGDYEQYF. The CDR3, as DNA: TGTGCCAGCAGCTTGCTTCGGACAGGGGGCGATTACGAGCAGTACTTC.

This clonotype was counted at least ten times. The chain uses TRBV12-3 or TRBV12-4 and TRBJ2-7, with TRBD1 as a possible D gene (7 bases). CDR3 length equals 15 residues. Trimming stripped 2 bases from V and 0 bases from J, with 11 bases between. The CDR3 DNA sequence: TGTGCCAGCAGTTTAACAGGGGAGGTCTCCTACGAGCAGTACTTC. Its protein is CASSLTGEVSYEQYF.

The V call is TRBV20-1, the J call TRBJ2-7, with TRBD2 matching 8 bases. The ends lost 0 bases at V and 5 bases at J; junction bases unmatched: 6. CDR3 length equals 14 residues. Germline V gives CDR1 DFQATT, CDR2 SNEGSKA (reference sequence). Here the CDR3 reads CSARDGREGNEQYF. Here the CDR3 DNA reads TGCAGTGCTAGAGATGGTCGGGAGGGCAACGAGCAGTACTTC.

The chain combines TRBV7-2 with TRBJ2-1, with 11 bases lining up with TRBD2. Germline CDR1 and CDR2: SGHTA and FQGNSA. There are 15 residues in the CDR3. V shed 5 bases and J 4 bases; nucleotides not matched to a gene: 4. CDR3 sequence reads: CASSIGTSGYNEQFF. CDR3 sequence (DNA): TGTGCCAGCAGCATCGGGACTAGCGGTTACAATGAGCAGTTCTTC.

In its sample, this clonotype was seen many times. CDR3 protein: CASSRLTANYGYTF. CDR3 in DNA: TGTGCCAGCAGCCGACTGACGGCTAACTATGGCTACACCTTC. The chain couples TRBV6-5 to TRBJ1-2; D uncertain. The V end lost 6 bases, the J end lost 0 bases, and 11 bases lay between the germline ends. Germline values: CDR1 MNHEY, CDR2 SVGAGI. This CDR3 is 14 amino acids long.

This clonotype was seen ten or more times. The CDR3 spells CASSPTGQGGSTGELFF. The CDR3 coding sequence is TGTGCCAGCAGCCCGACAGGACAGGGGGGTAGCACCGGGGAGCTGTTTTTT. V is TRBV5-5 and J is TRBJ2-2; TRBD1 matches 10 bases. Germline CDR1 and CDR2: SGHKS and YYEKEE (reference sequence). CDR3 size: 17 residues. The J segment lost 4 bases and the V segment lost 4 bases, leaving 10 bases of the junction unmatched.

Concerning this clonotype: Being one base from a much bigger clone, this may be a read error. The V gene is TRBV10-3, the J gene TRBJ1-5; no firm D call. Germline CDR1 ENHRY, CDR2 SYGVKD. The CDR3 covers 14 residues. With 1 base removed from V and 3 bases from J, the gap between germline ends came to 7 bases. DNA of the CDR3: TGTGCCATCAGTGAGTGGCTCAACAATCAGCCCCAGCATTTT. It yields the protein CAISEWLNNQPQHF.

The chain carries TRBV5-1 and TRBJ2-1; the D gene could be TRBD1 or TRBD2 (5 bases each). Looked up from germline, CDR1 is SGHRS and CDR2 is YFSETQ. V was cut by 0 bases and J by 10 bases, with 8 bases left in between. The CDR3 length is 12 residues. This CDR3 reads CASSLAGPEQFF. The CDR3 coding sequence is TGCGCCAGCAGCTTGGCGGGACCCGAGCAGTTCTTC.